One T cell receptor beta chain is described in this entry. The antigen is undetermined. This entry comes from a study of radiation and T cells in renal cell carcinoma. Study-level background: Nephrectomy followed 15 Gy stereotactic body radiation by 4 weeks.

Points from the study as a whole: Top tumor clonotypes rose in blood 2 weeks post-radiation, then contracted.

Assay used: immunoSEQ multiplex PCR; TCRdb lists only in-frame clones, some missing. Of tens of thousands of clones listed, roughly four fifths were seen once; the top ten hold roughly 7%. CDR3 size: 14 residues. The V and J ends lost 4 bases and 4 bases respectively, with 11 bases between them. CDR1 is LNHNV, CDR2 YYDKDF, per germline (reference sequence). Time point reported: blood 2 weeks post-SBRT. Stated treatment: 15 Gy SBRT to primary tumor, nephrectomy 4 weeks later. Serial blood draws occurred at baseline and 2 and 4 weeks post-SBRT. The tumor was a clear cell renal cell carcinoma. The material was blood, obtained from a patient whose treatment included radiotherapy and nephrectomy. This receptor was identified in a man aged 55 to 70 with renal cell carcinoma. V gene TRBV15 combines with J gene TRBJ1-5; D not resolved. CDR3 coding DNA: TGTGCCACCAGCACAGATAGGGCGAATCAGCCCCAGCATTTT. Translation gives CATSTDRANQPQHF.